This T cell receptor beta chain was profiled in a study of T cells in Graves' hyperthyroidism and ophthalmopathy. Germline CDR1 is SGHVS and CDR2 is FQNEAQ. V was clipped by 3 bases and J by 5 bases, with 17 bases between them. This CDR3 region has 15 residues. RNA transcripts served as the template for amplifying TCR beta CDR3 regions. Researchers ran a first-round RT-PCR on the TCR CDR3 using the HTBI primer set. TCRdb ran MiXCR on the multiplex PCR reads and lists one entry per CDR3 protein. The table shows some 620,000 distinct CDR3 sequences, with 15% to 20% occurring only once. It was considered stable Graves' hyperthyroidism when ophthalmopathy did not progress within 18 months.

V is TRBV7-8 and J is TRBJ2-7; weak D call: TRBD1 (5 bases). The clonotype originates from a woman aged 25 to 39 with Graves' hyperthyroidism. Sequenced input: blood. The CDR3 is CASSFFGGQGDEQYF. The CDR3 DNA is TGTGCCAGCAGCTTCTTCGGTGGGCAAGGGGACGAGCAGTACTTC.